This T cell receptor beta chain was captured by sequencing in a study of cytomegalovirus exposure and HLA in healthy donors. Germline lookup yields CDR1 SGHKS and CDR2 YYEKEE (reference sequence). The CDR3 consists of 17 residues. The ends lost 1 base at V and 5 bases at J; junction bases unmatched: 10. Turning to this clone: Its antigen is still unknown.

Vbeta (60) and Jbeta (13) primers were used in the PCR. TCRdb's table, derived via immunoSEQ multiplex PCR, lists solely in-frame clones and lacks some. The sample lists some 30,000 clones, around 40% seen once, with roughly 2% in the top ten. Whole-study results and caveats: A previous analysis found most TCR beta V segments productive roughly 90% or roughly 30% of the time. Analysis performed later found roughly 17,000 TCR beta sequences associated with HLA alleles at 0.05 false discovery rate.

The sequence derives from a woman aged 45-65 years in good health and CMV-seronegative. Sequences were obtained from PBMCs. The chain is built from TRBV5-5 and TRBJ2-2, with 8 bases identical to TRBD1. CDR3 coding DNA: TGTGCCAGCAGCTTGTCGGCGACAGGGGTCGTAACCGGGGAGCTGTTTTTT. The encoded protein is CASSLSATGVVTGELFF.